The rows below give T cell receptor beta chains drawn from one sample of a study of T cells in Graves' hyperthyroidism and ophthalmopathy. TCRdb re-analysed the multiplex PCR reads in MiXCR, keeping a single row per CDR3 protein. The sample yields under 650,000 distinct CDR3 sequences, around 15% seen once. Sequencing input: blood. The origin of the receptors is a young woman with Graves' hyperthyroidism. Each CDR3 is given with its conserved first and last residue. Each record gives: clone size, V gene, D gene, J gene, CDR3 length, CDR3 DNA, CDR3 protein. The D gene is left open where the match is weak. Expanded clones are given a class, and other clones once, few, many or no size at all.

abundance: many
v_gene: TRBV12-3/TRBV12-4
d_gene: TRBD2
j_gene: TRBJ2-3
len: 18
CDR3nt: TGTGCCAGCAGCCGTTCTCTCCTAGCGGGGCTATTCACAGATACGCAGTATTTT
CDR3aa: CASSRSLLAGLFTDTQYF

abundance: many
v_gene: TRBV2
d_gene: NA
j_gene: TRBJ2-7
len: 14
CDR3nt: TGTGCCAGCAGTGACCGGGACATCGTACCGGAGCAGTACTTC
CDR3aa: CASSDRDIVPEQYF

abundance: few
v_gene: TRBV7-9
d_gene: NA
j_gene: TRBJ1-2
len: 15
CDR3nt: TGTGCCAGCAGCTTAGCGCAAAGGGAAAACTATGGCTACACCTTC
CDR3aa: CASSLAQRENYGYTF

abundance: few
v_gene: TRBV28
d_gene: NA
j_gene: TRBJ2-7
len: 15
CDR3nt: TGTGCCAGCAGTTTAAGGCGGCAGAGGGCCTACGAGCAGTACTTC
CDR3aa: CASSLRRQRAYEQYF

abundance: many
v_gene: TRBV2
d_gene: NA
j_gene: TRBJ2-5
len: 14
CDR3nt: TGTGCCAGCAGTGTGGGAGACAGAGGGGAGACCCAGTACTTC
CDR3aa: CASSVGDRGETQYF

abundance: few
v_gene: TRBV2
d_gene: NA
j_gene: TRBJ2-1
len: 15
CDR3nt: TGTGCCAGCAGTGAAGGGCTTAGCTCCTACAATGAGCAGTTCTTC
CDR3aa: CASSEGLSSYNEQFF

abundance: many
v_gene: TRBV6-6
d_gene: NA
j_gene: TRBJ1-2
len: 12
CDR3nt: TGTGCCAGCAGTTACGGAGATCGTGGCTACACCTTC
CDR3aa: CASSYGDRGYTF

abundance: many
v_gene: TRBV6-5
d_gene: TRBD2
j_gene: TRBJ2-5
len: 16
CDR3nt: TGTGCCAGCAGTTACGCTAGCGGGAGGGGACAAGAGACCCAGTACTTC
CDR3aa: CASSYASGRGQETQYF

abundance: many
v_gene: TRBV2
d_gene: TRBD1
j_gene: TRBJ1-4
len: 16
CDR3nt: TGTGCCAGCAGTGGAGCCGGGACAGGGTGGTACGAAAAACTGTTTTTT
CDR3aa: CASSGAGTGWYEKLFF

abundance: NA
v_gene: TRBV9
d_gene: NA
j_gene: TRBJ2-5
len: 15
CDR3nt: TGTGCCAGCAGCCGGAGTGGGGGAGAGGTGGAGACCCAGTACTTC
CDR3aa: CASSRSGGEVETQYF

abundance: few
v_gene: TRBV10-3
d_gene: NA
j_gene: TRBJ1-2
len: 14
CDR3nt: TGTGCCATCAGGGAGGTCGCGATGGCGCCTGGCTACACCTTC
CDR3aa: CAIREVAMAPGYTF

abundance: many
v_gene: TRBV5-1
d_gene: NA
j_gene: TRBJ2-3
len: 16
CDR3nt: TGCGCCAGCAGCTTGGTTGCAGGGGCAACGTCAGATACGCAGTATTTT
CDR3aa: CASSLVAGATSDTQYF

abundance: many
v_gene: TRBV15
d_gene: NA
j_gene: TRBJ1-1
len: 13
CDR3nt: TGTGCCACCAGCAGTAGGAGGAACACTGAAGCTTTCTTT
CDR3aa: CATSSRRNTEAFF

abundance: many
v_gene: TRBV18
d_gene: NA
j_gene: TRBJ1-4
len: 15
CDR3nt: TGTGCCAGCTCACCGAGGACAGCTTCTAATGAAAAACTGTTTTTT
CDR3aa: CASSPRTASNEKLFF

abundance: many
v_gene: TRBV27
d_gene: TRBD2
j_gene: TRBJ2-7
len: 13
CDR3nt: TGTGCCAGCAGTAAGACCGGGACTAACGAGCAGTACTTC
CDR3aa: CASSKTGTNEQYF

abundance: few
v_gene: TRBV5-4
d_gene: TRBD2
j_gene: TRBJ2-3
len: 16
CDR3nt: TGTGCCAGCAGCTGGACGACTAGCAGGAGCACAGATACGCAGTATTTT
CDR3aa: CASSWTTSRSTDTQYF

abundance: NA
v_gene: TRBV20-1
d_gene: TRBD2
j_gene: TRBJ2-5
len: 18
CDR3nt: TGCAGTGCTAGTTGGAGTCTAGCGGGAGCCCTAAAACAAGAGACCCAGTACTTC
CDR3aa: CSASWSLAGALKQETQYF

abundance: NA
v_gene: TRBV7-9
d_gene: TRBD1
j_gene: TRBJ2-3
len: 16
CDR3nt: TGCGCCAGCAGCACCAGCGGGACAGGGGCCACAGATACGCAGTATTTT
CDR3aa: CASSTSGTGATDTQYF

abundance: NA
v_gene: TRBV20-1
d_gene: TRBD1
j_gene: TRBJ2-1
len: 14
CDR3nt: TGCAGTGCTATGACAGGGACCTCCTACAATGAGCAGTTCTTC
CDR3aa: CSAMTGTSYNEQFF

abundance: few
v_gene: TRBV11-2
d_gene: NA
j_gene: TRBJ2-2
len: 15
CDR3nt: TGTGCCGAAGGAGATTTGGGGAGAAACACCGGGGAGCTGTTTTTT
CDR3aa: CAEGDLGRNTGELFF

abundance: many
v_gene: TRBV30
d_gene: TRBD1
j_gene: TRBJ2-2
len: 13
CDR3nt: TGTGCCTGGACAGGGGGTAGAATCGGGGAGCTGTTTTTT
CDR3aa: CAWTGGRIGELFF

abundance: NA
v_gene: TRBV29-1
d_gene: TRBD2
j_gene: TRBJ2-6
len: 16
CDR3nt: TGCAGCGTTTTAGGACTAGCGGGATCTGGGGCCAACGTCCTGACTTTC
CDR3aa: CSVLGLAGSGANVLTF

abundance: few
v_gene: TRBV6-1
d_gene: NA
j_gene: TRBJ1-2
len: 10
CDR3nt: TGTGCCAGCGGGTCACCGGACAACACCTTC
CDR3aa: CASGSPDNTF

abundance: few
v_gene: TRBV4-3
d_gene: TRBD2
j_gene: TRBJ2-1
len: 18
CDR3nt: TGCGCCAGCAGCCGCCTACTAGCGGGAGGCAGCTCCTACAATGAGCAGTTCTTC
CDR3aa: CASSRLLAGGSSYNEQFF

abundance: few
v_gene: TRBV29-1
d_gene: TRBD1
j_gene: TRBJ2-1
len: 14
CDR3nt: TGCAGCGTTATAAAACAGGGGTCGGGCAATGAGCAGTTCTTC
CDR3aa: CSVIKQGSGNEQFF

abundance: many
v_gene: TRBV28
d_gene: TRBD1
j_gene: TRBJ1-2
len: 15
CDR3nt: TGTGCCAGCAGTATACACCGGACAGGAGGCTATGGCTACACCTTC
CDR3aa: CASSIHRTGGYGYTF

abundance: many
v_gene: TRBV11-2
d_gene: TRBD2
j_gene: TRBJ2-7
len: 15
CDR3nt: TGTGCCAGCAGCTTATTCCGGGCGGGAGCGTACGAGCAGTACTTC
CDR3aa: CASSLFRAGAYEQYF

abundance: many
v_gene: TRBV20-1
d_gene: NA
j_gene: TRBJ2-1
len: 11
CDR3nt: TGCAGTGCTAGAGCGGGTCATGAGCAGTTCTTC
CDR3aa: CSARAGHEQFF

abundance: few
v_gene: TRBV27
d_gene: TRBD1
j_gene: TRBJ1-2
len: 17
CDR3nt: TGTGCCAGCAGTAGTCGGACAGGCCGCTTTTCTAACTATGGCTACACCTTC
CDR3aa: CASSSRTGRFSNYGYTF

abundance: NA
v_gene: TRBV20-1
d_gene: NA
j_gene: TRBJ2-1
len: 13
CDR3nt: TGCAGTGCTCCCCCTTTGAGGAGCGGGGAGCAGTTCTTC
CDR3aa: CSAPPLRSGEQFF

abundance: once
v_gene: TRBV7-8
d_gene: NA
j_gene: TRBJ2-7
len: 14
CDR3nt: TGTGCCAGCACCCAGAGCGGCAGCTCCTACGAGCAGTACTTC
CDR3aa: CASTQSGSSYEQYF

abundance: many
v_gene: TRBV18
d_gene: TRBD2
j_gene: TRBJ2-1
len: 14
CDR3nt: TGTGCCAGCTCCCCCGCGGGAGGATACAATGAGCAGTTCTTC
CDR3aa: CASSPAGGYNEQFF

abundance: few
v_gene: TRBV7-3
d_gene: NA
j_gene: TRBJ2-2
len: 13
CDR3nt: TGTGCCAGCAGGGAGGACCACACCGGGGAGCTGTTTTTT
CDR3aa: CASREDHTGELFF

abundance: few
v_gene: TRBV6-1
d_gene: NA
j_gene: TRBJ1-4
len: 17
CDR3nt: TGTGCCAGCAGTGAAGCGCGGGCACTGGCAACTAATGAAAAACTGTTTTTT
CDR3aa: CASSEARALATNEKLFF

abundance: NA
v_gene: TRBV6-1
d_gene: NA
j_gene: TRBJ2-5
len: 13
CDR3nt: TGTGCCAGCAAGAGTCAGGTTAAAGAGACCCAGTACTTC
CDR3aa: CASKSQVKETQYF